This T cell receptor (beta chain) originates from a study of T-cell reconstitution after alpha-beta-depleted transplantation in children. A library of TCRbeta sequences, prepared with unique molecular identifiers, was generated. In TCRdb, the PCR reads were re-called with MiXCR into one record per CDR3 protein. The sample contains about 110,000 distinct CDR3 sequences, approximately 22% of which appear only once. Study outcomes and limitations: In patients about two months after transplant, alpha-beta T cells reportedly arose from several hundred expanded graft clones. The authors attributed T-cell counts and diversity one year after transplant mostly to newly produced T cells. It was surviving recipient T cells and thymic progenitors that gave some patients high TCRbeta diversity at day 60.

The sample holds many counts of this clonotype. Its matching antigen is unknown. This CDR3 region has 16 residues. V was pared by 0 bases and J by 4 bases, with 18 bases between. From germline, CDR1 is DFQATT and CDR2 SNEGSKA (reference sequence). The rearrangement uses TRBV20-1 and TRBJ2-5; a possible D gene is TRBD1 (5 bases). This receptor was identified in a male patient aged 2-10 years who had a stem cell transplant for chronic granulomatous disease, so the T cells may come from the graft donor. Sequencing used PBMCs, mostly from graft donor cells, obtained 180 days after TCRalphabeta/CD19-depleted stem cell transplant. CDR3 sequence: CSARDRPRLGVETQYF. For the CDR3, the DNA is TGCAGTGCTAGAGATCGGCCTCGGCTAGGGGTAGAGACCCAGTACTTC.